The clone carrying this TCR beta chain was counted a few times. What it binds is not known. Researchers took RNA transcripts and amplified the TCR beta CDR3 regions from them. The HTBI primer set drove a first-round RT-PCR of the TCR CDR3. Each CDR3 protein gets one entry after TCRdb re-called the multiplex PCR reads with MiXCR. The sample has more than 350,000 distinct CDR3 sequences; over 12% are singletons. V dropped 5 bases and J dropped 6 bases, with 18 bases sitting between them. Germline V gives CDR1 SEHNR, CDR2 FQNEAQ (reference sequence). The CDR3 has 15 residues. Among ophthalmopathy patients, the Clinical Activity Score reached at least 3, the NOSPECS grade reached at least 4, and duration remained under 3 months. The sample is drawn from a study of T cells in Graves' hyperthyroidism and ophthalmopathy. For the study at large: Upon initial diagnosis and before any treatment, peripheral blood was collected.

Overall study results and limits: Most clonotypes expanded in thyroid above 0.001 were likewise present in blood.

The specimen sequenced was blood. The rearrangement links TRBV7-9 to TRBJ2-3; D possibly corresponds to TRBD2 (6 bases). The TCR comes from a woman aged 60-75 years with Graves' ophthalmopathy. Here the CDR3 reads CASSNLPGAVDTQYF. As DNA, the CDR3 is TGTGCCAGCAGCAATTTGCCGGGAGCGGTTGATACGCAGTATTTT.